This record concerns one T cell receptor (beta chain) sequence. This receptor's antigen is unknown. Including the terminal cysteine and phenylalanine, the CDR3 comprises 15 residues. No DNA is listed. From the germline V gene, CDR1 is MDHEN and CDR2 is SYDVKM. Sequencer: Illumina HiSeq 2000. TCR beta cDNA libraries were prepared using 5'RACE template switching, which introduced a universal primer site and unique molecular identifiers. cDNA synthesis was primed from the TCR beta constant segment and was followed by two successive PCR amplification steps. The source study handled its data this way. MIGEC was used to demultiplex reads and group reads by UMI, and MiTCR was used to assemble and quantify clonotypes. Only TCR cDNA sequences supported by at least two reads were kept to exclude erroneous sequences. The tcR package was used for downstream repertoire analysis, with clonotypes matched between fractions based on CDR3 nucleotide sequence plus V segment. VDJmatch was used to annotate antigen specificity against VDJdb, with one amino acid substitution in CDR3 allowed. TCRdb reprocessed the reads into one record per CDR3 protein sequence, lacking DNA. TCRdb, not the original authors, processed these V and J calls. This specimen's table enumerates 120,000 to 150,000 distinct CDR3 sequences. The ten largest clonotypes hold approximately 12% of the sample.

The sample is drawn from a study of T cells expressing NK-cell markers (dated by TCRdb to 2020 to 2022). A note on the overall study: Three sorted T-cell subsets (CD3+CD56+NKG2C+, CD3+CD56+NKG2C- and CD3+CD56-NKG2C+) from about 8 donors had their TCR beta-chain repertoires profiled. Among the eight sequenced donors, seven were HCMV-seropositive and one was HCMV-seronegative. The eight sequenced donors were randomly selected healthy volunteers, three men and five women. Sequencing of the libraries produced 2 x 150 bp reads on Illumina HiSeq 2000/2500, MiSeq or NextSeq. What the research found in general, with its limitations: In roughly 6 donors, the dominant CD3+CD56+NKG2C+ clonotypes were among the top 10 CD8+ clonotypes and accounted for about 1.0-7.5% of CD8+ T cells. Whether the expanded NKG2C-expressing T cell clones were specific for HCMV antigens was left unclear. Those dominant clonotypes were again the most abundant among CD3+CD56-NKG2C+ cells in a few donors, at about 25-65%.

A commercial ELISA kit detecting HCMV-specific IgG in serum was used to determine HCMV serostatus. Ficoll density gradient centrifugation was used to isolate peripheral blood mononuclear cells from blood. This clonotype originated in a young man in good health. Donor details come from another sample of the same person, matched by shared clones. The rearranged chain carries TRBV28 and TRBJ2-7; TCRdb indicates TRBD1, and absent DNA this call remains unverified. The specimen sequenced was blood T cells: a sorted CD56 or NKG2C T cell subset, CD4+ or CD8+ T cells, or bulk PBMC T cells (not recorded which). Here the CDR3 is given as CASSPRAGVSYEQYF.